This T cell receptor beta chain is drawn from a study of PD-1 blockade in mismatch repair-deficient tumors. Study summary: All were previously treated, progressing patients with about twelve mismatch repair-deficient cancer types.

TCRdb's table, derived via immunoSEQ multiplex PCR, lists solely in-frame clones and lacks some. The data hold about 16,000 clones, with about four fifths observed a single time. Germline V gene sequence: CDR1 SNHLY, CDR2 FYNNEI. The CDR3 has 15 residues. V was shortened by 8 bases and J by 4 bases, with 17 bases between the two germline ends. Concerning this clone itself: Its antigen is currently unknown.

Study findings and constraints: Tumor-resident clones, often undetectable pretreatment in blood, expanded then contracted after pembrolizumab.

Every patient had mismatch repair deficiency by PCR or immunohistochemistry. The TCR-sequenced patients were a few responders to pembrolizumab. The starting material was PBMCs, obtained before pembrolizumab treatment. The sequence was collected from an adult with mismatch repair-deficient cancer. The V call is TRBV2, the J call TRBJ2-2; D possibly corresponds to TRBD2 (5 bases). CDR3 nucleotide sequence: TGTGCCAGCGTGGGATGGGAGACGGTCACCGGGGAGCTGTTTTTT. Translation: CASVGWETVTGELFF.